The sequence of this T cell receptor beta chain was determined in a study of CD8 T cells in ankylosing spondylitis. Study-level points and caveats: Ankylosing spondylitis blood seemed to carry a telltale TCR beta motif made of about 8 highly homologous variants. Disease-linked clones reportedly concentrated significantly in matched ankylosing spondylitis synovial fluid. CD8+ cells made up the disease-linked clones, which were relatively rare in peripheral blood.

As concerns this clonotype: Its antigen is still unknown.

For TCR beta, libraries came from quantitative 5'-RACE with molecular barcodes. Via MiXCR, TCRdb re-called the 5' RACE reads, giving one row per CDR3 protein. The sample lists 670,000 or so distinct CDR3 sequences; 15% to 20% were seen once. Germline CDR1 SNHLY, CDR2 FYNNEI. This CDR3 region has 13 residues. V was trimmed by 11 bases and J by 3 bases, leaving 13 bases between them. The source material was blood, either unsorted or a sorted T cell fraction (not recorded which). This chain uses TRBV2 with TRBJ2-2; D remains unclear. This receptor was taken from a male donor with ankylosing spondylitis. CDR3 sequence: CAGQDRDTGELFF. As DNA, the CDR3 is TGTGCCGGCCAAGATCGAGACACCGGGGAGCTGTTTTTT.